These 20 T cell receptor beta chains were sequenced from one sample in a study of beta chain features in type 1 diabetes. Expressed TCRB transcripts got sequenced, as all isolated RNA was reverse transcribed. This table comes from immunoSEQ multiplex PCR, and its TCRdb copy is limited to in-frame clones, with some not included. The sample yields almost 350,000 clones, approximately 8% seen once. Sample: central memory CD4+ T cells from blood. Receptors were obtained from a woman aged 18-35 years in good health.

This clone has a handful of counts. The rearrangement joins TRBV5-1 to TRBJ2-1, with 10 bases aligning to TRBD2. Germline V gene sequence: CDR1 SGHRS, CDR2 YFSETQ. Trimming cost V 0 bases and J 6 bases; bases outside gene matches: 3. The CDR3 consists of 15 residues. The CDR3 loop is CASSLGASGGNEQFF. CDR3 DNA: TGCGCCAGCAGCTTGGGGGCTAGCGGGGGCAATGAGCAGTTCTTC.

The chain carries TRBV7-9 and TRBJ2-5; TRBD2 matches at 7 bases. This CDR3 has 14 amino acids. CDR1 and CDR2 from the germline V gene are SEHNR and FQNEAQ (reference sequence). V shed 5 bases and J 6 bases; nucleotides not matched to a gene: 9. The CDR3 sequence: CASSRGGGEKTQYF. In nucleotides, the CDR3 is TGTGCCAGCAGCCGCGGGGGTGGGGAGAAGACCCAGTACTTC.

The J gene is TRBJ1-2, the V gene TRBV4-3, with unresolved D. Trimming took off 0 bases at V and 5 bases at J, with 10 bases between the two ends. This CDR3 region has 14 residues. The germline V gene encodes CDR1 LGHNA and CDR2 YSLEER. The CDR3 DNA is TGCGCCAGCAGCCAAGACTGGTCCAGTTATGGCTACACCTTC. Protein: CASSQDWSSYGYTF.

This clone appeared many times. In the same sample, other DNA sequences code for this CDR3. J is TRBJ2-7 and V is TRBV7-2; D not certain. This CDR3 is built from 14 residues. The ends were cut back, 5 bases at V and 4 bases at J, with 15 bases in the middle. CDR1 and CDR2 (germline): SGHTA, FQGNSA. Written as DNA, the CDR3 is TGTGCCAGCAGCCTGGCTGGGCCTGGGTACGAGCAGTACTTC. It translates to CASSLAGPGYEQYF.

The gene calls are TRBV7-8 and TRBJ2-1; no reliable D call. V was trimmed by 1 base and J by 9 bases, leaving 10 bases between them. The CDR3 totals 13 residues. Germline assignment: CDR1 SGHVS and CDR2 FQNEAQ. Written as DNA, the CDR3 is TGTGCCAGCAGCTTAGATTCGTGGACTGAGCAGTTCTTC. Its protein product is CASSLDSWTEQFF.

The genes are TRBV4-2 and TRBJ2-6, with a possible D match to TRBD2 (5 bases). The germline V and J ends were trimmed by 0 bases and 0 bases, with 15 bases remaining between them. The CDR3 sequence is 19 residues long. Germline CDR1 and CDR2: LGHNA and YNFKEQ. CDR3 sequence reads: CASSQEGGPLYSGANVLTF. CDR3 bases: TGTGCCAGCAGCCAAGAAGGAGGTCCCCTCTACTCTGGGGCCAACGTCCTGACTTTC.

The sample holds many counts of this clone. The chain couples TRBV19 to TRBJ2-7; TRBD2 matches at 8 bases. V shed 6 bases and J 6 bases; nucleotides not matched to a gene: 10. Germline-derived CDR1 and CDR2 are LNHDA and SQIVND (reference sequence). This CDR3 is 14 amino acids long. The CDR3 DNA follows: TGTGCCAGTAGCGTCGGACTAGCTTATCGCGAGCAGTACTTC. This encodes CASSVGLAYREQYF.

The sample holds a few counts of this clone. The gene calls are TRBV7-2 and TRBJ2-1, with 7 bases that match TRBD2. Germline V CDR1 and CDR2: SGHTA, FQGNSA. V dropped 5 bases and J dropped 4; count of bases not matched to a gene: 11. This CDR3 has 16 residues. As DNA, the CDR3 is TGTGCCAGCAGCACGAGACCGGGACTACCATACAATGAGCAGTTCTTC. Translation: CASSTRPGLPYNEQFF. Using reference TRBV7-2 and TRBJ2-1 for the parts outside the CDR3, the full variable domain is GAGVSQSPSNKVTEKGKDVELRCDPISGHTALYWYRQSLGQGLEFLIYFQGNSAPDKSGLPSDRFSAERTGGSVSTLTIQRTQQEDSAVYLCASSTRPGLPYNEQFFGPGTRLTVL.

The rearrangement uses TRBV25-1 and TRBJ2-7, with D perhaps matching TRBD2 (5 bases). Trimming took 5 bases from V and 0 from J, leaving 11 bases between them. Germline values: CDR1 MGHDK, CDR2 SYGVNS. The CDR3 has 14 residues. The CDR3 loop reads CASSPRRSSYEQYF. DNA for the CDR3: TGTGCCAGCAGTCCGCGGAGGAGCTCCTACGAGCAGTACTTC.

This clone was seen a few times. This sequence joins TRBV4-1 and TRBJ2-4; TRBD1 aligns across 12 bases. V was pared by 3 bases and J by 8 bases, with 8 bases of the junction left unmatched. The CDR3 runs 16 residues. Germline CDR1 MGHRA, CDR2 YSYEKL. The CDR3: CASSHRGTGGVDIQYF. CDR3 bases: TGCGCCAGCAGCCATCGTGGGACAGGGGGCGTAGACATTCAGTACTTC.

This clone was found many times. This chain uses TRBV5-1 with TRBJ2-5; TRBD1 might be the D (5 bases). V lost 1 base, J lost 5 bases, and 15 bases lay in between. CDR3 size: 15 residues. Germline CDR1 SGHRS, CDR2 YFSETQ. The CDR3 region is CASSLRPGSSETQYF. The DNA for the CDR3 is TGCGCCAGCAGCTTGAGGCCAGGGTCATCGGAGACCCAGTACTTC. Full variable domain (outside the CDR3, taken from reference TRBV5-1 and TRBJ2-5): KAGVTQTPRYLIKTRGQQVTLSCSPISGHRSVSWYQQTPGQGLQFLFEYFSETQRNKGNFPGRFSGRQFSNSRSEMNVSTLELGDSALYLCASSLRPGSSETQYFGPGTRLLVL.

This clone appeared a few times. CDR3 in amino acids: CASSYRGYGYTF. The DNA of the CDR3 is TGTGCCAGCAGCTACCGGGGGTATGGCTACACCTTC. The chain uses TRBV5-6 and TRBJ1-2; perhaps TRBD1 as D (5 bases). From germline, CDR1 is SGHDT and CDR2 YYEEEE. CDR3 length: 12 residues. The V gene lost 3 bases and the J gene lost 5 bases, with 8 bases spanning the gap.

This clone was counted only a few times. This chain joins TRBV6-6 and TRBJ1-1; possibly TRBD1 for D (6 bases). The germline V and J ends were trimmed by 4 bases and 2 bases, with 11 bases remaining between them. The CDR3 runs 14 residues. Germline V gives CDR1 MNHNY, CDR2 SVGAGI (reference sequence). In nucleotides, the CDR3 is TGTGCCAGCAGTTCTCCAGGGGTTAACACTGAAGCTTTCTTT. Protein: CASSSPGVNTEAFF.

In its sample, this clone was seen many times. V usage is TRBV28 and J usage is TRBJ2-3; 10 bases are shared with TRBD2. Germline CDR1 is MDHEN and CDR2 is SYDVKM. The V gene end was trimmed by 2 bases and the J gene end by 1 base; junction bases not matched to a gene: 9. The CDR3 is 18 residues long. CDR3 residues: CASSLGLAGVGGTDTQYF. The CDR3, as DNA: TGTGCCAGCAGTTTAGGGCTAGCGGGAGTCGGAGGCACAGATACGCAGTATTTT. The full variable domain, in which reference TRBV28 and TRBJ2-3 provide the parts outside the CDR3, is DVKVTQSSRYLVKRTGEKVFLECVQDMDHENMFWYRQDPGLGLRLIYFSYDVKMKEKGDIPEGYSVSREKKERFSLILESASTNQTSMYLCASSLGLAGVGGTDTQYFGPGTRLTVL.

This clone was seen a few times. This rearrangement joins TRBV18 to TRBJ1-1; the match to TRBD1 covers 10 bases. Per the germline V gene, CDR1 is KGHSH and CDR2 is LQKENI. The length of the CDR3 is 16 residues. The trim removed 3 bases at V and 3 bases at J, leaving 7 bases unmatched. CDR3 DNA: TGTGCCAGCTCACCCAAGACAGGGGGCCTGGACACTGAAGCTTTCTTT. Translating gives CASSPKTGGLDTEAFF.

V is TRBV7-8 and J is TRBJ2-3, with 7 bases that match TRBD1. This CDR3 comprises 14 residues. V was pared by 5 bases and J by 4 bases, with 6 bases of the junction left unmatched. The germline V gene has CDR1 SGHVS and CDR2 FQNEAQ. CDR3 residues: CASSNRGGADTQYF. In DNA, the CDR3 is TGTGCCAGCAGCAACAGGGGTGGAGCAGATACGCAGTATTTT.

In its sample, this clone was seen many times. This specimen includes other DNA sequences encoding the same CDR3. The CDR3 DNA reads as TGTGCCAGCTCACCATTAGCGGGGATCTACAATGAGCAGTTCTTC. This translates into CASSPLAGIYNEQFF. V and J are TRBV18 and TRBJ2-1; 8 bases fit TRBD2. The germline V gene has CDR1 KGHSH and CDR2 LQKENI. There are 15 residues in the CDR3. The V segment lost 2 bases and the J segment 3 bases; nucleotides outside the gene matches: 3.

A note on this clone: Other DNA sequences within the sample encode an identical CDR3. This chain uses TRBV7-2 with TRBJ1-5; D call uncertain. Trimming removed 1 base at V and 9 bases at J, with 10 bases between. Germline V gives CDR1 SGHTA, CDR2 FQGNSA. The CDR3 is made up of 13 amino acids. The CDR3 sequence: CASSLGYSLPQHF. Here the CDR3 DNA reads TGTGCCAGCAGCTTAGGTTATTCCCTGCCCCAGCATTTT.

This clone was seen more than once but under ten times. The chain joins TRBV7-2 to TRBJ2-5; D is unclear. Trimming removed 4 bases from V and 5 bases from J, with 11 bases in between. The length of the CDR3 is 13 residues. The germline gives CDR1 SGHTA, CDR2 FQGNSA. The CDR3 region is CASSSFVLETQYF. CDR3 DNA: TGTGCCAGCAGCTCGTTTGTATTGGAGACCCAGTACTTC.

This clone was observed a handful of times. CDR3 sequence reads: CASSLMQGDYGYTF. CDR3 nucleotides: TGTGCCAGCAGCCTCATGCAGGGGGACTATGGCTACACCTTC. The rearrangement joins TRBV7-2 to TRBJ1-2; 7 positions agree with TRBD1. The J segment lost 3 bases and the V segment lost 5 bases, leaving 6 bases of the junction unmatched. The length of the CDR3 is 14 residues. The germline V gene has CDR1 SGHTA and CDR2 FQGNSA.